This T cell receptor (beta chain) was obtained from a study of T cells in Graves' hyperthyroidism and ophthalmopathy. This clonotype was counted many times. TCR beta CDR3 regions were amplified from RNA. The HTBI primer set served for first-round RT-PCR of the TCR CDR3. In TCRdb, the multiplex PCR reads were re-called with MiXCR into one record per CDR3 protein. The table includes 330,000 or so distinct CDR3 sequences, 15% to 20% detected once. There are 16 residues in the CDR3. Germline V gene lookup returns CDR1 MNHEY and CDR2 SMNVEV (reference sequence). V trimming: 2 bases; J trimming: 4 bases; junction bases outside the gene matches: 4.

The sample taken for sequencing was blood. The sequence derives from a woman aged 40 to 50 with Graves' ophthalmopathy. The chain uses TRBV27 and TRBJ2-2; the match to TRBD1 covers 10 bases. The CDR3 loop is CASSLRTGGGTGELFF. CDR3 coding DNA: TGTGCCAGCAGTTTAAGGACAGGGGGGGGCACCGGGGAGCTGTTTTTT.